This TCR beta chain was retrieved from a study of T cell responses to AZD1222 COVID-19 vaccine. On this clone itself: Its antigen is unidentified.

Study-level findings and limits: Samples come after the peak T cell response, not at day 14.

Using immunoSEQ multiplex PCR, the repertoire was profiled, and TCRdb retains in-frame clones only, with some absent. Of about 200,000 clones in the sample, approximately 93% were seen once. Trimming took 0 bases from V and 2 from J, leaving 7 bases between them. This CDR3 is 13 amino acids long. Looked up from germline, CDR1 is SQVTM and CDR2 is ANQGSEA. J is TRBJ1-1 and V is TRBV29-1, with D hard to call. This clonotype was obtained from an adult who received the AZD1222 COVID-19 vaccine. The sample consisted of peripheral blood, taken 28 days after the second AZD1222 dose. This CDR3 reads CSVEEQLNTEAFF. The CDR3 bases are TGCAGCGTTGAAGAACAGCTCAACACTGAAGCTTTCTTT. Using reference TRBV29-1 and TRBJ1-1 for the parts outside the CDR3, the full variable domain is SAVISQKPSRDICQRGTSLTIQCQVDSQVTMMFWYRQQPGQSLTLIATANQGSEATYESGFVIDKFPISRPNLTFSTLTVSNMSPEDSSIYLCSVEEQLNTEAFFGQGTRLTVV.